The clone carrying this T cell receptor (beta chain) was detected many times. Its antigen is still unknown. TCRdb reanalysed the 5' RACE reads using MiXCR and keeps one entry per CDR3 protein. The table lists about 45,000 distinct CDR3 sequences, less than 15% of them singletons. Sample time point: longitudinal time-point 3. Healthy control samples came from blood bank volunteers in Maryland, USA. For the unsorted libraries, 2 million PBMCs stored at -80 C served as input. The data belong to a study of neurological immune-mediated disorders. Notes on the study in general: Across subjects, expanded clones had no CDR3 amino acid sequences in common, pointing to private repertoires in all groups.

This CDR3 has 15 residues. Germline V gene lookup returns CDR1 SGHDN and CDR2 FVKESK. V shed 1 base and J shed 4 bases, with 13 bases lying between them. Sequencing used PBMCs. V gene TRBV14 combines with J gene TRBJ2-5, with D possibly matching TRBD1 (5 bases). The sequence was obtained from a man younger than 45 in good health. The CDR3 region is CASSQVRRGGETQYF. In nucleotides, the CDR3 is TGTGCCAGCAGCCAAGTACGAAGGGGCGGAGAGACCCAGTACTTC.